Listed below are T cell receptor beta chains from one sample, sequenced in a study of blood T cells in healthy people across ages. TCRdb reanalysed the 5' RACE reads using MiXCR and keeps one entry per CDR3 protein. The table has about 1,500,000 distinct CDR3 sequences, approximately 38% seen once. Sequenced material: blood. Receptors originate from a woman younger than 35 in good health. CDR3s include the opening cysteine and the closing phenylalanine or tryptophan. Only some rows state a clone size, as once, few, many or a class for expanded clones.

V gene: TRBV20-1
clone size: .
J gene: TRBJ2-1
CDR3 protein: CSAMSGGVGNEQFF

V gene: TRBV28
clone size: .
J gene: TRBJ2-1
CDR3 protein: CASSSTSGRRVEQFF

V gene: TRBV28
clone size: .
J gene: TRBJ2-7
CDR3 protein: CASNGPTLPTDEQYF

V gene: TRBV20-1
clone size: .
J gene: TRBJ2-7
CDR3 protein: CSARPSSGSPEQYF

V gene: TRBV18
clone size: .
J gene: TRBJ1-1
CDR3 protein: CASSPPGGVNTEAFF

V gene: TRBV28
clone size: .
J gene: TRBJ2-1
CDR3 protein: CASSPPQAAYNERFF

V gene: TRBV20-1
clone size: .
J gene: TRBJ1-2
CDR3 protein: CSARETGSGDYGYTF

V gene: TRBV29-1
clone size: .
J gene: TRBJ1-5
CDR3 protein: CSVAEDPRGQPQHF

V gene: TRBV27
clone size: few
J gene: TRBJ2-7
CDR3 protein: CASSLSAGGSYEQYF

V gene: TRBV4-1
clone size: few
J gene: TRBJ2-1
CDR3 protein: CASSQDRQINNEQFF

V gene: TRBV2
clone size: few
J gene: TRBJ2-7
CDR3 protein: CASMGDKSYEQYF

V gene: TRBV11-2
clone size: many
J gene: TRBJ1-2
CDR3 protein: CASRPGTGGSNYGYTF

V gene: TRBV6-5
clone size: few
J gene: TRBJ2-1
CDR3 protein: CASSARVSYNEQFF

V gene: TRBV20-1
clone size: .
J gene: TRBJ2-7
CDR3 protein: CSAREFTFRGDEQYF

V gene: TRBV6-1
clone size: .
J gene: TRBJ1-2
CDR3 protein: CASSERGSGYGYTF

V gene: TRBV28
clone size: few
J gene: TRBJ2-3
CDR3 protein: CASSFRTSGRTDTQYF

V gene: TRBV6-1
clone size: many
J gene: TRBJ2-5
CDR3 protein: CASSGLAGGQETQYF